This T cell receptor (beta chain) was obtained from a study of beta chain features in type 1 diabetes. Of the isolated RNA, all was reverse transcribed, and so the sequenced material was expressed TCRB transcripts. The protocol was immunoSEQ multiplex PCR, while the TCRdb copy is restricted to in-frame clones and leaves out a portion. The sample has a few hundred thousand clones, 15% to 20% seen once. Cells sorted by CD45RO/CCR7/CD25/CD127/CD95/CD27 comprised CD4+ naive, central memory, regulatory and stem cell-like memory cells. Whole-study findings and limits: In the patient group, naive, central memory and Treg TCRB repertoires seemed more alike than in the healthy donor group. Since sequencing was performed on cDNA, cells with high TCR expression could be over-represented. Moderately but significantly shorter TCRB CDR3s were found in Type 1 diabetes patients in all four CD4+ subsets. Unsettled here was the matter of whether HLA type influences TCRB rearrangement.

This clone has more than one count but fewer than ten. Its antigen is undetermined. This sequence was found in a man aged 25-45 years with type 1 diabetes. The specimen sequenced was naive CD4+ T cells from blood.

This CDR3 reads CSVGVVLNTEAFF. The CDR3 DNA reads TGCAGCGTTGGGGTAGTTCTGAACACTGAAGCTTTCTTT. The V gene is TRBV29-1, the J gene TRBJ1-1, with no clear D. The germline gives CDR1 SQVTM, CDR2 ANQGSEA. CDR3 size: 13 residues. Trimming took off 4 bases at V and 0 bases at J, with 9 bases between the two ends.